The clone carrying this T cell receptor (beta chain) was observed many times. As yet, its antigen is unknown. Germline CDR1 MNHEY, CDR2 SMNVEV (reference sequence). V dropped 6 bases and J dropped 4; count of bases not matched to a gene: 10. The CDR3 consists of 16 residues. With molecular barcodes, quantitative 5'-RACE was used to make the TCR beta libraries. TCRdb analysed the 5' RACE reads with MiXCR anew, one entry per CDR3 protein. Counted here are roughly 440,000 distinct CDR3 sequences, 15% to 20% occurring once; the ten biggest clones make up 0.85% to 1.3%. This sample stems from a study of CD8 T cells in ankylosing spondylitis. Study-level findings and limits: Seemingly distinctive of ankylosing spondylitis blood was a TCR beta motif formed by eight highly homologous variants. Within matched ankylosing spondylitis synovial fluid, disease-linked clones were reportedly significantly enriched. Reports of some motif variants in reactive arthritis synovial fluid and blood predate this one. Within peripheral blood, clones linked to disease were CD8+ and relatively rare.

The chain couples TRBV27 to TRBJ2-2, with TRBD2 matching over 8 bases. The clonotype was recovered from a male donor with ankylosing spondylitis. The sequenced sample was blood, either unsorted or a sorted T cell fraction (not recorded which). The CDR3: CASSLAPGGGTGELFF. The CDR3 region has the DNA TGTGCCAGCAGCCTAGCTCCGGGAGGGGGCACCGGGGAGCTGTTTTTT.